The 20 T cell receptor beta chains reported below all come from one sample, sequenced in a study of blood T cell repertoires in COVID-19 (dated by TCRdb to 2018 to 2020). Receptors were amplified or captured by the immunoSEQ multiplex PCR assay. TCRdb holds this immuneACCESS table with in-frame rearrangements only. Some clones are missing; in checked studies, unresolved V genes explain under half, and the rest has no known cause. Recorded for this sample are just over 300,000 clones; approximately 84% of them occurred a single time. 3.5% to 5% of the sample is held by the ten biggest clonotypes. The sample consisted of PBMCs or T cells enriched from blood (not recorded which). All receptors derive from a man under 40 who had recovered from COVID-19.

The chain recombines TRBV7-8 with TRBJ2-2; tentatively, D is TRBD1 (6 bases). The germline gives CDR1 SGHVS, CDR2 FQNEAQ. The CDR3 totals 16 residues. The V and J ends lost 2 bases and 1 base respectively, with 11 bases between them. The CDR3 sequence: CASSLRQGRNTGELFF. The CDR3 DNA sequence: TGTGCCAGCAGCTTAAGGCAGGGGAGGAACACCGGGGAGCTGTTTTTT.

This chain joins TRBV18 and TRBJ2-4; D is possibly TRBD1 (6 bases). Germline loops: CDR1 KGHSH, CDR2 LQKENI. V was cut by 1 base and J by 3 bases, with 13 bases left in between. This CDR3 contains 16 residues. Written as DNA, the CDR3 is TGTGCCAGCTCACCACAGGGGGTGTCATTCAAAAACATTCAGTACTTC. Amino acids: CASSPQGVSFKNIQYF.

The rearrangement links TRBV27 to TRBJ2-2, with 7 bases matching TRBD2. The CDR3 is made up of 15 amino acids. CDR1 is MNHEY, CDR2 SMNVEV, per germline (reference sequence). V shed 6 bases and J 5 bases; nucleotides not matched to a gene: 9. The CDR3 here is CASSSGTSGTGELFF. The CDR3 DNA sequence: TGTGCCAGCAGCAGCGGGACTTCGGGGACCGGGGAGCTGTTTTTT.

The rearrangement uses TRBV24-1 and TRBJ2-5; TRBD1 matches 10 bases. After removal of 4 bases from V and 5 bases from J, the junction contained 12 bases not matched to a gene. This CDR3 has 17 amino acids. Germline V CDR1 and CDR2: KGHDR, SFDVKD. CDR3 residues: CATSEAWGQGRWETQYF. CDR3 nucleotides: TGTGCCACCAGTGAGGCGTGGGGACAGGGGAGGTGGGAGACCCAGTACTTC.

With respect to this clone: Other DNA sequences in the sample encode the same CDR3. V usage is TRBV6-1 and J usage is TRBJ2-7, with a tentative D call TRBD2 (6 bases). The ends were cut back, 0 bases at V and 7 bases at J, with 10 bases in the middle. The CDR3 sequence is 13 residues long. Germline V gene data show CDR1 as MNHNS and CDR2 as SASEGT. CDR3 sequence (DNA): TGTGCCAGCAGTGAAGCGCTACGGGGGGAGCAGTACTTC. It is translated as CASSEALRGEQYF.

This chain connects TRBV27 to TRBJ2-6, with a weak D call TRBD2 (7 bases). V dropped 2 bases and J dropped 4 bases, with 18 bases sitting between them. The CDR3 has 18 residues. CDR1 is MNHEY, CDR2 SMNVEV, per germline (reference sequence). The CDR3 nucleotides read TGTGCCAGCAGTTTAGGAGGTCGGGGGGCGCCCGGGGCCAACGTCCTGACTTTC. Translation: CASSLGGRGAPGANVLTF.

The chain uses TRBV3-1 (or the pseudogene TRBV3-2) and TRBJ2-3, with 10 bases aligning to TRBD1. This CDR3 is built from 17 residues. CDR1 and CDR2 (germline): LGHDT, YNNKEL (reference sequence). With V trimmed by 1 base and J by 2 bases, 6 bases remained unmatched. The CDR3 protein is CASSQGGDRGPTDTQYF. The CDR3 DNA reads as TGTGCCAGCAGCCAAGGTGGGGACAGGGGTCCCACAGATACGCAGTATTTT.

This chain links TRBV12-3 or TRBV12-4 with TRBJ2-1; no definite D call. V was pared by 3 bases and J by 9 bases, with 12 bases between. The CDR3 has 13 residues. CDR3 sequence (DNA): TGTGCCAGCAGTTTTGCGGCTGACTCTGAGCAGTTCTTC. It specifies CASSFAADSEQFF.

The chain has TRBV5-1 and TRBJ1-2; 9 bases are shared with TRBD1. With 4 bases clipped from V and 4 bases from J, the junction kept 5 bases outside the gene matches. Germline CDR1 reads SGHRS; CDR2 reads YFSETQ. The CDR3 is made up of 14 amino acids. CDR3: CASSRTGGFYGYTF. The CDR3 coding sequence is TGCGCCAGCAGCCGTACAGGGGGCTTCTATGGCTACACCTTC.

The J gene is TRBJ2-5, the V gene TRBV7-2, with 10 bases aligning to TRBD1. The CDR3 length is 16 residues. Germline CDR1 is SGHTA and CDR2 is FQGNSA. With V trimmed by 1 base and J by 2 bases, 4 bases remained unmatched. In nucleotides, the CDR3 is TGTGCCAGCAGCTTAGGACCGGGACAGGGGCAAGAGACCCAGTACTTC. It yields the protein CASSLGPGQGQETQYF.

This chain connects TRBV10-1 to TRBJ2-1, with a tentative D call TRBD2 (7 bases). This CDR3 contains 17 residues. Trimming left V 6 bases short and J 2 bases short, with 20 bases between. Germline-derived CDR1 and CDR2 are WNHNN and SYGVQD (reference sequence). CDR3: CASSEYIGGATYNEQFF. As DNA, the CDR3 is TGCGCCAGCAGCGAATATATTGGGGGGGCGACCTACAATGAGCAGTTCTTC.

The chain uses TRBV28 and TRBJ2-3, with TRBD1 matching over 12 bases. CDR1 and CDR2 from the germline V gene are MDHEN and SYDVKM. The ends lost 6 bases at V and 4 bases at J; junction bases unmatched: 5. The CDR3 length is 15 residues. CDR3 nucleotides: TGTGCCAGCAGAGCCGGGACAGGGGGCCCAGATACGCAGTATTTT. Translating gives CASRAGTGGPDTQYF.

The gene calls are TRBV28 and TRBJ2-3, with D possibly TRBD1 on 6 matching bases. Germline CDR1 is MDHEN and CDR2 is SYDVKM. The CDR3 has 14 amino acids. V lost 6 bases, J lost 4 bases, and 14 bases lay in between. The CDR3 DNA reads TGTGCCAGCAGCCTCAGAGGGGGTCCAGATACGCAGTATTTT. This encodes CASSLRGGPDTQYF.

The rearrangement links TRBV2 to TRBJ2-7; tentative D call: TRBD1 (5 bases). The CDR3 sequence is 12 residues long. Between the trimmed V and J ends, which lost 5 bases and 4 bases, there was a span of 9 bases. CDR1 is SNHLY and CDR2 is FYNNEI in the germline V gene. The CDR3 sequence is CASSRQTYEQYF. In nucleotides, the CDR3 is TGTGCCAGCAGTCGACAGACTTACGAGCAGTACTTC.

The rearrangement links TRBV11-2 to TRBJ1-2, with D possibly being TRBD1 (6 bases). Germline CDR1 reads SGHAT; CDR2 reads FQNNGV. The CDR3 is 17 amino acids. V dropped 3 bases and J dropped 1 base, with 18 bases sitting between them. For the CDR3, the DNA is TGTGCCAGCAGCTTTGGATCCTTAGACAGGCATAACTATGGCTACACCTTC. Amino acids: CASSFGSLDRHNYGYTF.

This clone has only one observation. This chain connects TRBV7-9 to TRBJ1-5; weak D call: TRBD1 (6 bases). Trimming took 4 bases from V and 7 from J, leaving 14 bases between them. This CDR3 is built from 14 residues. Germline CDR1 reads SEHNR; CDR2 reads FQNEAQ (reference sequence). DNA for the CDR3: TGTGCCAGCAGCTCGTACAGGGAGCCACAGCCCCAGCATTTT. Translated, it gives CASSSYREPQPQHF.

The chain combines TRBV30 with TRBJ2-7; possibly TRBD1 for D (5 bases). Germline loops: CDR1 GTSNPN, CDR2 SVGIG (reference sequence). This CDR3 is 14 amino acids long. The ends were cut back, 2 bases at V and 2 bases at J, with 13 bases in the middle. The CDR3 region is CAWSPLDIPYEQYF. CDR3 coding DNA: TGTGCCTGGAGTCCTCTGGACATACCCTACGAGCAGTACTTC.

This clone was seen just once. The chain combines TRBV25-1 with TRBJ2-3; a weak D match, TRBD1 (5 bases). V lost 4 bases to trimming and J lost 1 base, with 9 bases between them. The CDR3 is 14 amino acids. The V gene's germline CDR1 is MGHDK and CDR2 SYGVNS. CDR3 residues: CASSVTGGTDTQYF. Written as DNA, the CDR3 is TGTGCCAGCAGTGTTACAGGTGGCACAGATACGCAGTATTTT.

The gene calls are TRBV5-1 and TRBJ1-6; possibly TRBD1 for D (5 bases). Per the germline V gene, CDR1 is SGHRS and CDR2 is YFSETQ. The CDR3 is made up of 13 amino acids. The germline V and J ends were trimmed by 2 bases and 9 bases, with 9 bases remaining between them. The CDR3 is CASSLGDGSPLHF. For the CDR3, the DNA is TGCGCCAGCAGCTTAGGGGATGGTTCACCCCTCCACTTT.

CDR3 protein: CASSKDPGMNTEAFF. The CDR3, as DNA: TGTGCCAGCAGCAAAGACCCAGGGATGAACACTGAAGCTTTCTTT. The chain has TRBV21-1 and TRBJ1-1; TRBD1 reflects the table's D call only, with no check against the DNA. TRBV21-1 is a pseudogene. The CDR3 contains 15 residues.